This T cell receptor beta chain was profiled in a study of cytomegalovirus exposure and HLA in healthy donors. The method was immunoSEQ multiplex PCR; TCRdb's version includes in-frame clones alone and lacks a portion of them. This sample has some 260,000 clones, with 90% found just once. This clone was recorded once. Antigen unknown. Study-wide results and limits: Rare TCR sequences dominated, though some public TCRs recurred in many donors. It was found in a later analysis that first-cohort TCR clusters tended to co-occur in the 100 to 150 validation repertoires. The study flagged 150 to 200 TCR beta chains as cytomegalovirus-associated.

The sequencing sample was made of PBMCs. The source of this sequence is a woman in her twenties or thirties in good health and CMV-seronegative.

The CDR3 nucleotides are TGCGCCAGCAGCTTGCCCCGACTAGCGACCTACAATGAGCAGTTCTTC. Amino acids: CASSLPRLATYNEQFF. The rearrangement joins TRBV5-1 to TRBJ2-1; 8 nucleotides line up with TRBD2. Trimming removed 1 base from V and 2 bases from J; junction bases left unmatched: 5. The CDR3 loop spans 16 amino acids. Germline assignment: CDR1 SGHRS and CDR2 YFSETQ.